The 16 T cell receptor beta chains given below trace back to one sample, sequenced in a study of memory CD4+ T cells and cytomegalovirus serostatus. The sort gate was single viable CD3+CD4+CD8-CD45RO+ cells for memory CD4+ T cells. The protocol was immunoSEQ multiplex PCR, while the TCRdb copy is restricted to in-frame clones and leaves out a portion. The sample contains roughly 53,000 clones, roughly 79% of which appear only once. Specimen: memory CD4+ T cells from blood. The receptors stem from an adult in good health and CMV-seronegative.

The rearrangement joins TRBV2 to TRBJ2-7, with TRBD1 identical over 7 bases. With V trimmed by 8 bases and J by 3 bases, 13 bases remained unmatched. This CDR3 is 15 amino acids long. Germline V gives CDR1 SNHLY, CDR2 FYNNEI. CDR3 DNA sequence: TGTGCCAGCTCCTCGCCGGACAGGCACCTCTACGAGCAGTACTTC. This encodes CASSSPDRHLYEQYF.

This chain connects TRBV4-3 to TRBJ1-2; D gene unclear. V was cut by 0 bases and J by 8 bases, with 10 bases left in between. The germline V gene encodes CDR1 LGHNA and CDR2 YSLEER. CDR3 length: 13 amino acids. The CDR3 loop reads CASSQEALAGYTF. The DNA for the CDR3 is TGCGCCAGCAGCCAAGAGGCACTCGCAGGCTACACCTTC.

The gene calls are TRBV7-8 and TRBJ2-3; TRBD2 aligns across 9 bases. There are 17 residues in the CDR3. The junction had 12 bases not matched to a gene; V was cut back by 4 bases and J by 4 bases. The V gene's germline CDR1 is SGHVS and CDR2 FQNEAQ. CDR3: CASSSRAGLADSDTQYF. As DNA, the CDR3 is TGTGCCAGCAGCTCTAGAGCGGGACTAGCTGATTCAGATACGCAGTATTTT.

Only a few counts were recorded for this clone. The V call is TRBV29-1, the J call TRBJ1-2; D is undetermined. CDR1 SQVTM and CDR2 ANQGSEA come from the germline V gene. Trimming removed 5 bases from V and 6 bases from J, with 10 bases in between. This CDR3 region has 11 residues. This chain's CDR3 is CSVIEIHGYTF. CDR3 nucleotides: TGCAGCGTTATTGAGATACATGGCTACACCTTC.

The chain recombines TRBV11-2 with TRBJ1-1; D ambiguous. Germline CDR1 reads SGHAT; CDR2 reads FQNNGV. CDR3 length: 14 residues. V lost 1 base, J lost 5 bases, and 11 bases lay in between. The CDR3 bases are TGTGCCAGCAGCTTAGGTAGTGCTGCTACTGAAGCTTTCTTT. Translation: CASSLGSAATEAFF.

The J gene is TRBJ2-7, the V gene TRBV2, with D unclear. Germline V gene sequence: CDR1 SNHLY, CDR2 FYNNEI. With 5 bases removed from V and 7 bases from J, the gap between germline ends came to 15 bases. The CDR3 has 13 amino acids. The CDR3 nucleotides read TGTGCCAGCAGTAATGTCGGCCTAGTGGAGCAGTACTTC. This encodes CASSNVGLVEQYF.

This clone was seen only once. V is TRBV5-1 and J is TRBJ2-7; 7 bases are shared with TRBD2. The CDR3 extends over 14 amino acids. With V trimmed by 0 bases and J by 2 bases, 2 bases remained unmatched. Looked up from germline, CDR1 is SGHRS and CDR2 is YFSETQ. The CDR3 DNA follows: TGCGCCAGCAGCTTGGGGGCGGGAGCCTACGAGCAGTACTTC. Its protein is CASSLGAGAYEQYF.

The CDR3 region is CAISESGLVYNEQFF. The DNA for the CDR3 is TGTGCCATCAGTGAGTCGGGACTAGTCTACAATGAGCAGTTCTTC. The J gene is TRBJ2-1, the V gene TRBV10-3; 8 nucleotides match TRBD2. The CDR3 has 15 amino acids. The ends lost 0 bases at V and 3 bases at J; junction bases unmatched: 1. CDR1 is ENHRY, CDR2 SYGVKD, per germline.

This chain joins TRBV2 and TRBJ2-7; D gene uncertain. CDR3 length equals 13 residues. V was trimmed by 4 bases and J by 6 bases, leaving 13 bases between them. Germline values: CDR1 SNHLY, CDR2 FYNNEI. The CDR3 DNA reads TGTGCCAGCAGTGGAAGCCTCCTCGTCGAGCAGTACTTC. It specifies CASSGSLLVEQYF.

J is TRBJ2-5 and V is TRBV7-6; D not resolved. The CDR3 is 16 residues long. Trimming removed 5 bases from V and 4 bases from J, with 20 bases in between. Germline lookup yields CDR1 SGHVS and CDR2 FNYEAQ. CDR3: CASSPRMDALGETQYF. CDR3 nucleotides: TGTGCCAGCAGCCCGCGGATGGACGCCTTGGGAGAGACCCAGTACTTC.

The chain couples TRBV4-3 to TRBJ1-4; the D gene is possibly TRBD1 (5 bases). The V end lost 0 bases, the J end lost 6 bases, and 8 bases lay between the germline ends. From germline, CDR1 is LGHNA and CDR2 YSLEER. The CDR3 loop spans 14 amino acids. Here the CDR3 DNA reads TGCGCCAGCAGCCAAGATGGAGGGGATGAAAAACTGTTTTTT. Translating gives CASSQDGGDEKLFF.

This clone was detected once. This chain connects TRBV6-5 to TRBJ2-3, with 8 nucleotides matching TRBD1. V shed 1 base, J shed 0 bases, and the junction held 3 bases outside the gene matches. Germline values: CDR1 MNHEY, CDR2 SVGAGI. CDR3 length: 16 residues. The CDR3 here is CASSYWTGISTDTQYF. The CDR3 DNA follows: TGTGCCAGCAGTTACTGGACAGGGATAAGCACAGATACGCAGTATTTT.

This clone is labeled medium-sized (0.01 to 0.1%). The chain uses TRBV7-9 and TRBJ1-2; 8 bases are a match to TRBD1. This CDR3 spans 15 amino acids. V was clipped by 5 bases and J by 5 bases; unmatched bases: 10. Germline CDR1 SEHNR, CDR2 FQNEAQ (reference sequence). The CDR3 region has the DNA TGTGCCAGCAGCCCCATCAGGGGGCAGAAGTATGGCTACACCTTC. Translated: CASSPIRGQKYGYTF.

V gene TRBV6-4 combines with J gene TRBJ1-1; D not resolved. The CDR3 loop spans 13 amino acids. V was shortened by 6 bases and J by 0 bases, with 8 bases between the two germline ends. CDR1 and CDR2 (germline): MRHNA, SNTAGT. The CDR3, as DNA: TGTGCCAGCAGGGCGACGTTGAACACTGAAGCTTTCTTT. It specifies CASRATLNTEAFF.

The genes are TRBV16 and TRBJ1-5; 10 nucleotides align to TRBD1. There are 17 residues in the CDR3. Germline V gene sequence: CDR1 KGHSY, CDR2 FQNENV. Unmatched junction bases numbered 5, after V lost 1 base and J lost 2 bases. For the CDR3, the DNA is TGTGCCAGCAGCCAATACGGACAGGGGGTCGGCAATCAGCCCCAGCATTTT. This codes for CASSQYGQGVGNQPQHF.

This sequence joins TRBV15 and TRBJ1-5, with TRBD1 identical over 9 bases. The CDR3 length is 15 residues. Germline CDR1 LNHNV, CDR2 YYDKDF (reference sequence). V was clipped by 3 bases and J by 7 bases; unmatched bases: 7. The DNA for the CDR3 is TGTGCCACCAGCAGGCCCGGGACAGGGTTCCAGCCCCAGCATTTT. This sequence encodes CATSRPGTGFQPQHF.